This TCR beta chain stems from a study of Graves' ophthalmopathy and Graves' hyperthyroidism. Across the study: Samples of peripheral blood were obtained at initial diagnosis, prior to treatment of any kind.

The hyperthyroidism patients, aged 18 to 65, had been newly diagnosed, with under 2 months' duration. The germline V gene encodes CDR1 KGHSH and CDR2 LQKENI. Trimming removed 4 bases from V and 3 bases from J, with 16 bases in between. The CDR3 spans 15 residues. Using RNA transcripts, the TCR beta CDR3 regions were amplified. HTBI-primed first-round RT-PCR preceded second-round multiplex PCR. TCRdb used MiXCR to reprocess the multiplex PCR reads, holding one entry per CDR3 protein. The sample lists roughly 350,000 distinct CDR3 sequences; 15% to 20% were seen once. General study findings and limits: A model of 13 signatures distinguished ophthalmopathy from stable hyperthyroidism at approximately 89% sensitivity and 81.08% specificity. Its predictions of ophthalmopathy progression gave the model 60% to 71% sensitivity and 72.22% specificity.

At least ten counts were recorded for this clonotype. Antigen unknown. The source is an adult woman with stable Graves' hyperthyroidism. The V call is TRBV18, the J call TRBJ2-7; maybe TRBD1 (6 bases). Material for sequencing was peripheral blood. CDR3 region: CASSQGSRGYYEQYF. The CDR3 DNA sequence: TGTGCCAGCTCACAAGGAAGCAGGGGATACTACGAGCAGTACTTC.